Listed below are T cell receptor beta chains from one sample, sequenced in a study. The method was immunoSEQ multiplex PCR; TCRdb's version includes in-frame clones alone and lacks a portion of them. In the table there are about 50,000 clones, more than 85% of which are singletons. Sequencing was carried out using PBMCs. These receptors were taken from a man aged 40-49 years with rheumatoid arthritis. Each CDR3 is given with its conserved first and last residue. D genes are given only for firm matches. The size of a clone is reported for some rows only, either as once, few or many, or as a class for expanded clones.

J gene	V gene	D gene	clone size	CDR3 protein	CDR3 DNA
TRBJ1-1	TRBV3-1/TRBV3-2	.	.	CASSPQQGPTEAFF	TGTGCCAGCAGTCCCCAACAGGGCCCCACTGAAGCTTTCTTT
TRBJ2-1	TRBV19	.	.	CASTSMSGPQSEQFF	TGTGCCAGTACCTCAATGTCGGGCCCACAAAGTGAGCAGTTCTTC
TRBJ2-7	TRBV28	.	.	CATMGPQSYEQYF	TGTGCCACCATGGGCCCACAGTCTTACGAGCAGTACTTC
TRBJ2-5	TRBV19	TRBD1	.	CASLRQGEETQYF	TGTGCCAGTCTTCGACAGGGGGAAGAGACCCAGTACTTC
TRBJ1-2	TRBV28	.	.	CASSPPGSWGYTF	TGTGCCAGCAGTCCCCCCGGTTCATGGGGCTACACCTTC
TRBJ2-7	TRBV25-1	TRBD1	.	CASREDRGSSYEQYF	TGTGCCAGCAGGGAGGACAGGGGGTCATCCTACGAGCAGTACTTC
TRBJ2-7	TRBV19	.	.	CASSAGHSYEQYF	TGTGCCAGTAGTGCAGGACACTCCTACGAGCAGTACTTC
TRBJ2-1	TRBV7-2	TRBD1	.	CASSLRIGQGYNEQFF	TGTGCCAGCAGCTTAAGGATTGGACAGGGCTACAATGAGCAGTTCTTC
TRBJ1-2	TRBV6-5	.	.	CASRNPRLHYGYTF	TGTGCCAGCAGAAACCCCAGGCTCCACTATGGCTACACCTTC
TRBJ1-1	TRBV6-5	.	.	CASTKVGQGTEAFF	TGTGCCAGCACAAAAGTGGGTCAGGGCACTGAAGCTTTCTTT
TRBJ1-1	TRBV11-1	.	.	CASSPYTEAFF	TGTGCCAGCAGCCCTTACACTGAAGCTTTCTTT
TRBJ1-5	TRBV18	.	.	CASSPGGGNQPQHF	TGTGCCAGCTCACCAGGGGGCGGCAATCAGCCCCAGCATTTT
TRBJ1-1	TRBV19	.	.	CASSITGTEAFF	TGTGCCAGTAGTATCACAGGGACTGAAGCTTTCTTT
TRBJ2-3	TRBV6-2/TRBV6-3	TRBD2	.	CASSSTLLAGLDTQYF	TGTGCCAGCAGCTCCACCTTACTAGCGGGATTAGATACGCAGTATTTT
TRBJ2-7	TRBV3-1/TRBV3-2	TRBD1	.	CASSQVRTGTAEQYF	TGTGCCAGCAGCCAAGTCCGGACAGGAACCGCCGAGCAGTACTTC
TRBJ1-2	TRBV5-1	.	.	CASSLGDEANYGYTF	TGCGCCAGCAGCTTGGGCGACGAAGCTAACTATGGCTACACCTTC
TRBJ2-1	TRBV20-1	.	.	CSARKNNEQFF	TGCAGTGCTAGAAAAAACAATGAGCAGTTCTTC
TRBJ2-1	TRBV19	.	.	CASDRGQGAGDEQFF	TGTGCCAGCGATCGAGGCCAGGGCGCCGGGGATGAGCAGTTCTTC
TRBJ1-3	TRBV4-3	.	few	CASSLISGGNTIYF	TGCGCCAGCAGCCTAATCTCTGGTGGAAACACCATATATTTT
TRBJ1-1	TRBV6-6	.	.	CASSYGGANTEAFF	TGTGCCAGCAGTTATGGGGGGGCCAACACTGAAGCTTTCTTT
TRBJ2-1	TRBV3-1/TRBV3-2	.	.	CASSQQPGPDEQFF	TGTGCCAGCAGCCAACAACCGGGGCCCGACGAGCAGTTCTTC
TRBJ2-7	TRBV28	.	.	CASASGGEPYEQYF	TGTGCCAGCGCGTCTGGCGGGGAGCCCTACGAGCAGTACTTC
TRBJ2-1	TRBV19	TRBD2	.	CASGTSGRAKGRNEQFF	TGTGCCAGTGGGACTAGCGGGAGGGCCAAGGGGCGGAATGAGCAGTTCTTC
TRBJ2-1	TRBV7-6	.	.	CASSRTPSSYNEQFF	TGTGCCAGCAGCCGGACGCCGAGCTCCTACAATGAGCAGTTCTTC
TRBJ2-2	TRBV7-8	.	.	CASSLEVRTGELFF	TGTGCCAGCAGCTTAGAGGTCAGGACCGGGGAGCTGTTTTTT
TRBJ2-1	TRBV4-1	.	.	CASSQDRSSYNEQFF	TGCGCCAGCAGCCAAGATCGAAGCTCCTACAATGAGCAGTTCTTC
TRBJ2-6	TRBV6-2/TRBV6-3	.	.	CASSYAGANVLTF	TGTGCCAGCAGTTACGCCGGGGCCAACGTCCTGACTTTC
TRBJ1-4	TRBV4-3	.	.	CASSQDGGVREKLFF	TGCGCCAGCAGCCAAGATGGGGGAGTTCGTGAAAAACTGTTTTTT
TRBJ1-1	TRBV18	.	.	CASRRQNTEAFF	TGTGCCAGCCGCCGACAGAACACTGAAGCTTTCTTT
TRBJ1-1	TRBV18	TRBD1	.	CASSGDRGRISEAFF	TGTGCCAGCTCAGGGGACAGGGGGCGAATCTCTGAAGCTTTCTTT
TRBJ1-2	TRBV24-1	.	.	CATSDPGRGIYGYTF	TGTGCCACCAGTGACCCCGGGAGAGGGATCTATGGCTACACCTTC
TRBJ2-7	TRBV10-3	TRBD1	once	CAISNRGQGLYEQYF	TGTGCCATCAGTAACCGGGGACAGGGGCTCTACGAGCAGTACTTC
TRBJ2-4	TRBV6-5	.	.	CASNGGGLGKNIQYF	TGTGCCAGCAATGGAGGGGGGTTAGGCAAAAACATTCAGTACTTC
TRBJ1-5	TRBV27	TRBD1	.	CASRPGQFGPQHF	TGTGCCAGCAGGCCGGGACAGTTCGGGCCCCAGCATTTT
TRBJ2-5	TRBV9	.	.	CASSLQMYQETQYF	TGTGCCAGCAGCCTCCAGATGTACCAAGAGACCCAGTACTTC
TRBJ1-1	TRBV27	.	.	CASGLTGPYAFF	TGTGCCAGCGGGCTCACAGGGCCCTATGCTTTCTTT
TRBJ2-7	TRBV6-2/TRBV6-3	.	once	CASSYQGPYEQYF	TGTGCCAGCAGTTACCAGGGTCCCTACGAGCAGTACTTC
TRBJ2-7	TRBV3-1/TRBV3-2	.	.	CASSQPHGREQYF	TGTGCCAGCAGCCAACCACACGGGCGGGAGCAGTACTTC
TRBJ1-1	TRBV25-1	.	.	CASSEYRGFTEAFF	TGTGCCAGCAGTGAATATCGGGGATTCACTGAAGCTTTCTTT
TRBJ2-7	TRBV7-9	TRBD1	.	CASSRTGVEGEQYF	TGTGCCAGCAGCAGGACAGGGGTTGAGGGCGAGCAGTACTTC
TRBJ1-2	TRBV18	TRBD1	.	CASSPPGTGAGYTF	TGTGCCAGCTCACCACCGGGAACAGGGGCTGGCTACACCTTC
TRBJ1-1	TRBV9	.	.	CASSVRPGLGGETEAFF	TGTGCCAGCAGCGTCCGGCCGGGTTTAGGGGGGGAAACTGAAGCTTTCTTT
TRBJ1-5	TRBV28	.	.	CASSLGASAWGNQPQHF	TGTGCCAGCAGTTTAGGGGCCAGTGCGTGGGGCAATCAGCCCCAGCATTTT
TRBJ1-5	TRBV6-6	.	.	CASSYPGRRNQPQHF	TGTGCCAGCAGTTACCCAGGACGGCGCAATCAGCCCCAGCATTTT
TRBJ1-2	TRBV5-1	TRBD1	.	CASSLGGTGEYGYTF	TGCGCCAGCAGCTTGGGTGGGACAGGGGAATATGGCTACACCTTC
TRBJ2-1	TRBV7-9	TRBD2	.	CASSLNPGLGYNEQFF	TGTGCCAGCAGCCTTAATCCGGGACTAGGATACAATGAGCAGTTCTTC
TRBJ1-1	TRBV5-1	.	.	CASSSGRGPEAFF	TGCGCCAGCAGCTCAGGTCGTGGACCAGAAGCTTTCTTT
TRBJ1-5	TRBV5-6	TRBD1	.	CASSLARGVTNQPQHF	TGTGCCAGCAGCTTGGCCAGGGGGGTCACCAATCAGCCCCAGCATTTT
TRBJ2-3	TRBV7-9	.	once	CASNNGAGRTDTQYF	TGTGCCAGCAACAACGGGGCGGGGAGAACAGATACGCAGTATTTT
TRBJ1-2	TRBV6-5	TRBD1	.	CASAPGQGGGYTF	TGTGCCAGCGCTCCGGGACAGGGCGGCGGCTACACCTTC
TRBJ1-1	TRBV5-4	TRBD1	.	CASSQGQGLNTEAFF	TGTGCCAGCAGCCAGGGACAGGGGTTAAACACTGAAGCTTTCTTT
TRBJ2-3	TRBV7-3	TRBD1	.	CASSLTRDRGTDTQYF	TGTGCCAGCAGCTTAACAAGGGACAGGGGAACAGATACGCAGTATTTT
TRBJ2-1	TRBV19	.	.	CASSFQYNEQFF	TGTGCCAGTAGTTTCCAATACAATGAGCAGTTCTTC
TRBJ2-3	TRBV6-4	TRBD1	.	CASSVVTGSTDTQYF	TGTGCCAGCAGTGTCGTGACAGGGAGCACAGATACGCAGTATTTT
TRBJ2-7	TRBV7-2	.	.	CASSLEGGPYEQYF	TGTGCCAGCAGCTTAGAGGGGGGACCCTACGAGCAGTACTTC
TRBJ1-2	TRBV7-2	TRBD1	.	CASSPDRVSYGYTF	TGTGCCAGCAGCCCAGACAGGGTCTCTTATGGCTACACCTTC
TRBJ2-7	TRBV2	.	.	CASSGTVDGRALMEQYF	TGTGCCAGCAGCGGGACGGTTGACGGCCGCGCATTGATGGAGCAGTACTTC
TRBJ2-7	TRBV3-1/TRBV3-2	.	.	CASSPRDTAYEQYF	TGTGCCAGCAGCCCCCGGGACACAGCCTACGAGCAGTACTTC
TRBJ1-1	TRBV19	.	.	CASRRLNTEAFF	TGTGCCAGTAGGAGATTGAACACTGAAGCTTTCTTT
TRBJ2-7	TRBV2	.	.	CASSEPLSRASYEQYF	TGTGCCAGCAGTGAACCCCTGAGCAGGGCCTCCTACGAGCAGTACTTC